These 28 T cell receptor beta chains share one sample of origin, sequenced in a study of T cell repertoires in cytomegalovirus infection (dated by TCRdb to between 2018 and 2021). Sequencing relied on an Illumina HiSeq 1500. TCRdb applied fastp at Q25 and MiXCR to the public reads, then kept only in-frame beta chains. Entries are consolidated by CDR3 protein sequence, retaining the most common genes and DNA. The sample table shows under 100,000 distinct CDR3 sequences, and 3.7% are seen once. The ten largest clones capture 3.5% to 6% of the sample. Sequencing used PBMCs. The receptors were sampled from a human donor in good health (CMV status not recorded). Some clones in this sample may be carry-over from other donors' samples.

This clonotype was seen repeatedly, ten times or more. The CDR3 DNA reads as TGTGCCAGCAGTTCGGATCCACGGGCCATCTTCTTT. Translation: CASSSDPRAIFF. The rearrangement links TRBV6-6 to TRBJ1-1, with unresolved D. Germline assignment: CDR1 MNHNY and CDR2 SVGAGI (reference sequence). The ends were cut back, 4 bases at V and 14 bases at J, with 17 bases in the middle. CDR3 size: 12 residues.

In this sample, this clonotype turned up many times. This sequence joins TRBV6-2 or TRBV6-3 and TRBJ2-5; the match to TRBD2 covers 13 bases. There are 16 residues in the CDR3. V lost 6 bases and J lost 9; bases outside the gene matches: 13. Germline V gene sequence: CDR1 MNHEY, CDR2 SVGEGT. Written as DNA, the CDR3 is TGTGCCAGCAGCAGGAGGACTAGCGGGGGCCCTATGGCCCAGTACTTC. This gives the protein CASSRRTSGGPMAQYF.

This clonotype was seen ten or more times. The chain is built from TRBV7-8 and TRBJ2-7, with TRBD2 identical over 8 bases. The length of the CDR3 is 14 residues. Germline V gene sequence: CDR1 SGHVS, CDR2 FQNEAQ. Trimming took 7 bases from V and 3 from J; bases not matched to a gene: 8. As DNA, the CDR3 is TGTGCCAGCACCCCGGGGGGGAGGCACTACGAGCAGTACTTC. This codes for CASTPGGRHYEQYF.

This clonotype was found many times. The gene calls are TRBV5-1 and TRBJ2-7; D possibly corresponds to TRBD1 (5 bases). V lost 0 bases, J lost 0 bases, and 16 bases lay in between. The germline gives CDR1 SGHRS, CDR2 YFSETQ. The CDR3 consists of 17 residues. The CDR3 region is CASSLAVLQGSSYEQYF. CDR3 nucleotide sequence: TGCGCCAGCAGCTTGGCTGTTTTGCAGGGAAGCTCCTACGAGCAGTACTTC. The variable domain in full, completed from reference TRBV5-1 and TRBJ2-7, reads KAGVTQTPRYLIKTRGQQVTLSCSPISGHRSVSWYQQTPGQGLQFLFEYFSETQRNKGNFPGRFSGRQFSNSRSEMNVSTLELGDSALYLCASSLAVLQGSSYEQYFGPGTRLTVT.

This clonotype was observed many times. V and J are TRBV7-9 and TRBJ1-1, with D unclear. V gave up 1 base and J gave up 1 base, with 10 bases separating them. The V gene's germline CDR1 is SEHNR and CDR2 FQNEAQ (reference sequence). This CDR3 has 15 amino acids. CDR3 bases: TGTGCCAGCAGCTTAGGCGGACTGAAGAACACTGAAGCTTTCTTT. This encodes CASSLGGLKNTEAFF.

This clonotype was picked up many times. CDR3 region: CASSPTARGEQFF. The CDR3 bases are TGTGCCAGCAGTCCGACCGCCCGGGGGGAGCAGTTCTTC. V is TRBV28 and J is TRBJ2-1, with D tentatively TRBD2 (6 bases). CDR3 length: 13 residues. V lost 5 bases and J 10 bases, leaving 15 bases between the germline ends. Germline V lookup: CDR1 MDHEN, CDR2 SYDVKM.

This clonotype occurred many times. Germline and junction disagree at one end, which may indicate a read error. The rearrangement links TRBV5-5 to TRBJ1-2; TRBD1 matches 7 bases. Germline CDR1 is SGHKS and CDR2 is YYEKEE (reference sequence). The CDR3 sequence is 16 residues long. As DNA, the CDR3 is TGTGTCAGCAGCGATGGTAGTAGGGGGCTAAAGAATGGCTACACCTTC. It encodes CVSSDGSRGLKNGYTF.

This clonotype has at least ten counts. V gene TRBV7-9 combines with J gene TRBJ2-7; possible D gene TRBD2, 5 bases. The CDR3 has 14 residues. Germline V lookup: CDR1 SEHNR, CDR2 FQNEAQ (reference sequence). Trimming left V 6 bases short and J 6 bases short, with 18 bases between. CDR3 DNA sequence: TGTGCCAGCAGGTCGACACGGATCGGGGTCGAGCAGTACTTC. This codes for CASRSTRIGVEQYF.

There are many counts of this clonotype. In DNA form, the CDR3 reads TGTGCCAGCAGTTATCACGGCAATCAGCCCCAGCATTTT. This encodes CASSYHGNQPQHF. V and J are TRBV6-2 or TRBV6-3 and TRBJ1-5; D is unresolved. With 3 bases removed from V and 2 bases from J, the gap between germline ends came to 5 bases. Looked up from germline, CDR1 is MNHEY and CDR2 is SVGEGT. This CDR3 contains 13 residues.

This clonotype was observed many times. V is TRBV7-8 and J is TRBJ2-2; perhaps TRBD1 as D (6 bases). Deletions cut 3 bases from V and 1 base from J, with 12 bases between. CDR1 SGHVS and CDR2 FQNEAQ come from the germline V gene. This CDR3 region has 16 residues. CDR3 DNA sequence: TGTGCCAGCAGCTTCCTGGACAGCCTGAACACCGGGGAGCTGTTTTTT. This translates into CASSFLDSLNTGELFF.

This clonotype was found many times. The chain couples TRBV4-2 to TRBJ1-5; no clear D. The CDR3 extends over 12 amino acids. Trimming cost V 1 base and J 5 bases, with 3 bases left between them. Germline V lookup: CDR1 LGHNA, CDR2 YNFKEQ. The CDR3, as DNA: TGTGCCAGCAGCCAAGTTGATCAGCCCCAGCATTTT. Translated: CASSQVDQPQHF.

This clonotype has ten or more counts. V gene TRBV6-1 combines with J gene TRBJ2-7; D is undetermined. Germline V gene data show CDR1 as MNHNS and CDR2 as SASEGT. CDR3 size: 14 residues. The V end lost 1 base, the J end lost 3 bases, and 10 bases lay between the germline ends. The DNA of the CDR3 is TGTGCCAGCAGTGAAGATCAGCTATACTACGAGCAGTACTTC. Translation: CASSEDQLYYEQYF.

The sample holds many counts of this clonotype. The genes are TRBV20-1 and TRBJ2-7; TRBD2 agrees at 8 bases. The germline V gene encodes CDR1 DFQATT and CDR2 SNEGSKA (reference sequence). The CDR3 loop spans 12 amino acids. The J segment lost 6 bases and the V segment lost 8 bases, leaving 9 bases of the junction unmatched. The CDR3 spells CSSDGGGVEQYF. Written as DNA, the CDR3 is TGCAGTTCCGACGGGGGGGGGGTCGAGCAGTACTTC.

The table lists this clonotype with many counts. V gene TRBV11-2 combines with J gene TRBJ2-1, with 7 positions matching TRBD1. The CDR3 contains 15 residues. Trimming took 4 bases from V and 0 from J; bases not matched to a gene: 3. Germline CDR1 is SGHAT and CDR2 is FQNNGV. For the CDR3, the DNA is TGTGCCAGCAGCTGGACAGGTAGCTCCTACAATGAGCAGTTCTTC. Translated, it gives CASSWTGSSYNEQFF.

In its sample, this clonotype was seen many times. The chain uses TRBV7-8 and TRBJ2-2; maybe TRBD1 (6 bases). CDR3 length: 14 residues. Trimming stripped 6 bases from V and 7 bases from J, with 15 bases between. CDR1 and CDR2 (germline): SGHVS, FQNEAQ. In DNA form, the CDR3 reads TGTGCCAGCAGAGGTGGGGGCAGGGACGGGGAGCTGTTTTTT. Its translation is CASRGGGRDGELFF.

The sample holds many counts of this clonotype. This chain connects TRBV18 to TRBJ2-5; 7 nucleotides line up with TRBD1. V lost 4 bases to trimming and J lost 5 bases; unmatched junction nucleotides: 4. Per germline, CDR1 KGHSH and CDR2 LQKENI. The CDR3 extends over 13 amino acids. The CDR3 coding sequence is TGTGCCAGCTCACGACAGGGTGCGGAGACCCAGTACTTC. This gives the protein CASSRQGAETQYF.

Many counts were recorded for this clonotype. The rearrangement links TRBV7-9 to TRBJ2-3; D gene uncertain. CDR1 and CDR2 from the germline V gene are SEHNR and FQNEAQ (reference sequence). The CDR3 runs to 17 residues. The V and J ends lost 2 bases and 0 bases respectively, with 15 bases between them. CDR3 region: CASSLSARTPSTDTQYF. DNA of the CDR3: TGTGCCAGCAGCTTAAGTGCCCGGACGCCTAGCACAGATACGCAGTATTTT.

This clonotype has at least ten counts. This sequence joins TRBV5-1 and TRBJ2-4, with 7 nucleotides matching TRBD1. CDR3 length: 13 residues. V lost 4 bases to trimming and J lost 5 bases; unmatched junction nucleotides: 3. Germline V lookup: CDR1 SGHRS, CDR2 YFSETQ. The CDR3 nucleotides are TGCGCCAGCAGCCTTGGACAGGAAAACATTCAGTACTTC. It codes for CASSLGQENIQYF.

This clonotype has at least ten counts. The CDR3: CASSFISALNNYGYTF. Here the CDR3 DNA reads TGTGCCAGCAGTTTCATCAGCGCCCTTAATAACTATGGCTACACCTTC. V is TRBV28 and J is TRBJ1-2, with unresolved D. Trimming took off 3 bases at V and 1 base at J, with 15 bases between the two ends. Germline V gene sequence: CDR1 MDHEN, CDR2 SYDVKM. The CDR3 contains 16 residues.

This clonotype was counted many times. J is TRBJ1-2 and V is TRBV20-1; TRBD1 is a possible D gene (5 bases). Deletions cut 6 bases from V and 3 bases from J, with 14 bases between. The CDR3 covers 13 residues. The germline V gene encodes CDR1 DFQATT and CDR2 SNEGSKA (reference sequence). CDR3 bases: TGCAGTGCCAAGACAGAGGACTACTATGGCTACACCTTC. Amino acids: CSAKTEDYYGYTF.

This clonotype has at least ten counts. This chain joins TRBV4-3 and TRBJ1-5; D gene unclear. In germline, CDR1 is LGHNA, CDR2 YSLEER. Trimming left V 0 bases short and J 4 bases short, with 7 bases between. The CDR3 has 14 residues. DNA of the CDR3: TGCGCCAGCAGCCAAGATGGGCTAAATCAGCCCCAGCATTTT. It translates to CASSQDGLNQPQHF.

This clonotype has at least ten counts. The chain employs TRBV25-1 and TRBJ1-4; TRBD1 might be the D (6 bases). V dropped 10 bases and J dropped 8 bases, with 14 bases sitting between them. CDR3 length: 12 amino acids. Germline V gives CDR1 MGHDK, CDR2 SYGVNS. The CDR3 DNA sequence: TGTGCCACCACCGCGACAGGCGAAAAACTGTTTTTT. Translation: CATTATGEKLFF.

This clonotype is medium-sized within its sample. The V and J genes are TRBV7-2 and TRBJ2-3; 9 nucleotides align to TRBD1. The CDR3 contains 18 residues. J was trimmed by 4 bases and V by 2 bases; bases with no gene match: 13. The germline gives CDR1 SGHTA, CDR2 FQGNSA. This CDR3 is CASSLPRGQGVSADTQYF. DNA for the CDR3: TGTGCCAGCAGCTTACCTCGGGGACAGGGTGTTAGCGCAGATACGCAGTATTTT.

There are many counts of this clonotype. This chain links TRBV7-2 with TRBJ2-2, with 7 bases that match TRBD1. The CDR3 covers 15 residues. V trimming: 6 bases; J trimming: 0 bases; junction bases outside the gene matches: 4. The V gene's germline CDR1 is SGHTA and CDR2 FQGNSA. CDR3 amino acids: CASRTGVANTGELFF. The CDR3 bases are TGTGCCAGCAGAACAGGGGTTGCGAACACCGGGGAGCTGTTTTTT.

This clonotype has ten or more counts. CDR3 sequence (DNA): TGTGCCAGCAGCTTAACGGGACAGGGGGCGAATACGCAGTATTTT. Amino acids: CASSLTGQGANTQYF. The chain has TRBV7-2 and TRBJ2-3, with 12 positions matching TRBD1. Losses at the gene ends were 2 bases for V and 7 bases for J; bases not matched to a gene: 4. This CDR3 has 15 amino acids. Germline V gene lookup returns CDR1 SGHTA and CDR2 FQGNSA.

This clonotype was detected many times. The chain couples TRBV7-3 to TRBJ2-2; D unresolved. CDR3 length equals 14 residues. The V end was cut by 5 bases, the J end by 4 bases, with 11 bases between. Germline V gives CDR1 SGHTA, CDR2 FQGTGA. CDR3 DNA sequence: TGTGCCAGCAGCGTCGACCTCCGCACCGGGGAGCTGTTTTTT. This sequence encodes CASSVDLRTGELFF.

This clonotype was detected ten times or more. The CDR3 nucleotides read TGTGCCAGCAAGGAGGGGGGGCGAAGCTATGGCTACACCTTC. This translates into CASKEGGRSYGYTF. The gene calls are TRBV6-2 or TRBV6-3 and TRBJ1-2; perhaps TRBD1 as D (6 bases). The CDR3 is 14 residues long. Germline loops: CDR1 MNHEY, CDR2 SVGEGT. Trimming removed 7 bases from V and 4 bases from J, with 16 bases in between.

Ten or more counts support this clonotype. This rearrangement joins TRBV12-3 or TRBV12-4 to TRBJ1-1; TRBD1 might be the D (5 bases). Trimming cost V 3 bases and J 1 base, with 18 bases left between them. The CDR3 runs to 17 residues. CDR3 protein: CASSFGFLGQENTEAFF. The DNA of the CDR3 is TGTGCCAGCAGTTTTGGGTTCTTGGGGCAGGAGAACACTGAAGCTTTCTTT.